This is a list of T cell receptor beta chains from one sample in a study of cytomegalovirus exposure and HLA in healthy donors. TCRdb keeps only in-frame clones here, not all; method: immunoSEQ multiplex PCR. The sample carries over 65,000 clones, roughly four fifths recorded once. Sequencing was done on a sample of PBMCs. These TCRs come from a human donor in good health. The CDR3 runs from the conserved cysteine through the conserved F or W. The D gene is left open where the match is weak. Rows may omit the clone size; those that give it use once, few, many or a size class.

CDR3 protein	CDR3 DNA	clone size	V gene	J gene	D gene
CASSQARGREKLFF	TGTGCCAGCAGCCAAGCCAGGGGGAGGGAAAAACTGTTTTTT	.	TRBV4-2	TRBJ1-4	TRBD1
CASRQGPSEQYF	TGTGCCAGCCGACAGGGCCCCAGCGAGCAGTACTTC	few	TRBV2	TRBJ2-7	TRBD1
CASSVGGFSYNSPLHF	TGTGCCAGCAGCGTCGGGGGATTCTCCTATAATTCACCCCTCCACTTT	.	TRBV11-2	TRBJ1-6	.
CASLLGGWGGYTF	TGTGCCAGCCTCCTCGGGGGATGGGGTGGCTACACCTTC	.	TRBV6-1	TRBJ1-2	.
CSVQPRDRGCEAFF	TGCAGCGTCCAACCCCGGGACAGGGGGTGTGAAGCTTTCTTT	.	TRBV29-1	TRBJ1-1	TRBD1
CAWGRGRLPQEQFF	TGTGCCTGGGGTCGAGGTAGACTGCCCCAAGAGCAGTTCTTC	.	TRBV30	TRBJ2-1	.
CASSMARISEQFF	TGTGCCAGTAGTATGGCTAGAATATCTGAGCAGTTCTTC	.	TRBV19	TRBJ2-1	.
CASSLEGTGELFF	TGCGCCAGCAGCTTGGAGGGGACCGGGGAGCTGTTTTTT	.	TRBV5-1	TRBJ2-2	.
CASSTGNSPLHF	TGTGCCAGCTCAACGGGTAATTCACCCCTCCACTTT	.	TRBV18	TRBJ1-6	.
CASSFRGTTEAFF	TGTGCCAGCAGCTTTCGGGGGACCACTGAAGCTTTCTTT	few	TRBV13	TRBJ1-1	.
CASSLDRGYGYTF	TGTGCCAGCAGCTTGGACAGGGGATATGGCTACACCTTC	.	TRBV5-4	TRBJ1-2	TRBD1
CASSQTGGTYNSPLHF	TGCGCCAGCAGCCAGACAGGGGGCACCTATAATTCACCCCTCCACTTT	.	TRBV5-1	TRBJ1-6	TRBD1
CASSFRQGAENTEAFF	TGCGCCAGCAGCTTCCGCCAGGGGGCTGAGAACACTGAAGCTTTCTTT	few	TRBV5-1	TRBJ1-1	TRBD1
CASSNPRINEKLFF	TGCGCCAGCAGCAACCCTAGAATTAATGAAAAACTGTTTTTT	.	TRBV4-1	TRBJ1-4	.
CASSGLAGRRTDTQYF	TGTGCCAGCAGCGGACTAGCGGGGAGACGCACAGATACGCAGTATTTT	.	TRBV9	TRBJ2-3	TRBD2
CASSYEEGSPLHF	TGTGCCAGCAGTTACGAGGAGGGCTCACCCCTCCACTTT	.	TRBV6-5	TRBJ1-6	.
CASSFNPSGGAADTQYF	TGTGCCAGCAGCTTTAACCCTAGCGGGGGGGCGGCAGATACGCAGTATTTT	.	TRBV7-2	TRBJ2-3	TRBD2
CASSFRPRTGANYGYTF	TGTGCCAGCAGTTTTCGCCCCCGGACAGGAGCTAACTATGGCTACACCTTC	.	TRBV27	TRBJ1-2	TRBD1
CASSYGGANYGYTF	TGTGCCAGCAGTTACGGAGGGGCTAACTATGGCTACACCTTC	.	TRBV6-5	TRBJ1-2	.
CSGGQDYEQYF	TGCAGTGGGGGACAGGACTACGAGCAGTACTTC	.	TRBV20-1	TRBJ2-7	TRBD1
CASLLRDRNAQCYEQYF	TGCGCCAGCTTACTCCGGGACAGGAATGCCCAATGCTACGAGCAGTACTTC	few	TRBV10-2	TRBJ2-7	TRBD1